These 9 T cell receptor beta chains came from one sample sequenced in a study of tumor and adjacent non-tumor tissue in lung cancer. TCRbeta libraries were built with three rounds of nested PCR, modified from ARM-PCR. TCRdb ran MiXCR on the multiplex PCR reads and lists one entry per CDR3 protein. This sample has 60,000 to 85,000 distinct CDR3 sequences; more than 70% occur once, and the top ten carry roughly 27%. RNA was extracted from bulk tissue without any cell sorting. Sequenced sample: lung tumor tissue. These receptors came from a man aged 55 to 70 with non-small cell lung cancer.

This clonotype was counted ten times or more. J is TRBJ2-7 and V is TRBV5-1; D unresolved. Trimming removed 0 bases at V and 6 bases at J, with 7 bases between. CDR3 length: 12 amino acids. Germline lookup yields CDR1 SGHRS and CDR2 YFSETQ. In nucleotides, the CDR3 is TGCGCCAGCAGCTTGGGAGACTTCGAGCAGTACTTC. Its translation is CASSLGDFEQYF.

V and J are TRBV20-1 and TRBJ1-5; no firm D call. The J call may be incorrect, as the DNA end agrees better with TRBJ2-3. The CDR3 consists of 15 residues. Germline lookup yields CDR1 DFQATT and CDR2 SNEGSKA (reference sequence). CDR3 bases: TGCAGTGCGGAAATTCCCCTCCGCATCAATCAGCCCCAGTATTTT. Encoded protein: CSAEIPLRINQPQYF.

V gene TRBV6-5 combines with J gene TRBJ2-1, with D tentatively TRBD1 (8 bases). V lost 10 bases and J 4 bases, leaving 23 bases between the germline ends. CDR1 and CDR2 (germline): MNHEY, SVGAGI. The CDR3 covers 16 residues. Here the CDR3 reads CANRGGEAGDYNEQFF. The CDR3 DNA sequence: TGTGCCAACAGGGGGGGCGAGGCGGGTGATTACAATGAGCAGTTCTTC.

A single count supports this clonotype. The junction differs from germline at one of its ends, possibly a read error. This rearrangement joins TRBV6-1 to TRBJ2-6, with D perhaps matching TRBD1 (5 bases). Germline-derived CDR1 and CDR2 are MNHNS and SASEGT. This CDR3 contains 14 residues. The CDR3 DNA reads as TGTGTCAGCAGTGGCAACTCTGGGGCCAACGTCCTGGCTTTC. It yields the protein CVSSGNSGANVLAF.

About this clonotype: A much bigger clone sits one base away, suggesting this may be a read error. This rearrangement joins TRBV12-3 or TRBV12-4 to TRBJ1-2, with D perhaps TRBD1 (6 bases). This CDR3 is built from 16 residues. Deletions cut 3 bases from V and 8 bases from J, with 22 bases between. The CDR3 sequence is CASSLEVAGRGRGYTF. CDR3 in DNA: TGTGCCAGCAGTTTGGAGGTGGCGGGCAGGGGAAGGGGCTACACCTTC.

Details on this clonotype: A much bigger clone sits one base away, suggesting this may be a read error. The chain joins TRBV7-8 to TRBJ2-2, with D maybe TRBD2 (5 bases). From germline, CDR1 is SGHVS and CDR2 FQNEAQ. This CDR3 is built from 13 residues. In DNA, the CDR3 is TGTGCCAACAGCATACCGGGAACCGGGGAGCTGTTTTTT. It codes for CANSIPGTGELFF.

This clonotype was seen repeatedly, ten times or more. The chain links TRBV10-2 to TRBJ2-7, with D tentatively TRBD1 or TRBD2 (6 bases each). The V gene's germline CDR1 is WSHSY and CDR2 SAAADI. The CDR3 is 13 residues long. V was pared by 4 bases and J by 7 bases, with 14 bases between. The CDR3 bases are TGCGCCAGCAGTGCAACGAAAGGGGGGGAGCAGTACTTC. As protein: CASSATKGGEQYF.

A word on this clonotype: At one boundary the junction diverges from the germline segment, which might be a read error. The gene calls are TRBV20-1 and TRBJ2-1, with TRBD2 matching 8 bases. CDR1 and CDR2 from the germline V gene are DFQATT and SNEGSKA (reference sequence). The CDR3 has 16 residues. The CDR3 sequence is CRATSSLAETYSEQFF. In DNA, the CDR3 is TGCAGAGCTACCTCCTCACTAGCGGAAACCTACAGTGAGCAGTTCTTC.

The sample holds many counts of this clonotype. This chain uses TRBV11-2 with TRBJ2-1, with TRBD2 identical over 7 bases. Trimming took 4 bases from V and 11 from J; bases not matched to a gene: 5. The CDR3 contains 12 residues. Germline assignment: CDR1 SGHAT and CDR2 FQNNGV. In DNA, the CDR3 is TGTGCCAGCAGCTCCTCGGGAGGCCAGCAGTTCTTC. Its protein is CASSSSGGQQFF.